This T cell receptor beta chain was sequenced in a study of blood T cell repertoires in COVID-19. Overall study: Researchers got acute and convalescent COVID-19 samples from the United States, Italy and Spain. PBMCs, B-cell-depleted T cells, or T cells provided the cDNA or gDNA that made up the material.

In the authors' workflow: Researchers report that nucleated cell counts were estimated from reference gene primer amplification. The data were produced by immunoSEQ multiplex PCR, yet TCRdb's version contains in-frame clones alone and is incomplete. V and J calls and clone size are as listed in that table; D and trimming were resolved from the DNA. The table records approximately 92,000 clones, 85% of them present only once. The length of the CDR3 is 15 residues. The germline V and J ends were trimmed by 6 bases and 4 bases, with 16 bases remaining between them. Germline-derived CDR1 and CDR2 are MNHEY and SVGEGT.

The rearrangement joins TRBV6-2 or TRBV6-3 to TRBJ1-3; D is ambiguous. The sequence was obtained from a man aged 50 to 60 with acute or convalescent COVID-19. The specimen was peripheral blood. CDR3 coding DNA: TGTGCCAGCAGCCCCGGCGAGGGTCCCGGAAACACCATATATTTT. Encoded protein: CASSPGEGPGNTIYF.